This T cell receptor beta chain was recorded in a study of shared clonotypes between healthy human individuals. V shed 3 bases, J shed 7 bases, and the junction held 10 bases outside the gene matches. The CDR3 has 15 amino acids. Germline V gene lookup returns CDR1 SGHRS and CDR2 YFSETQ. Remarks on this clone: The target antigen is unknown.

General study findings and limits: Blood was the only sampled material, and tissue repertoires likely differ.

The DNA input per sorted-subset replicate PCR was roughly 180 ng, corresponding to some 33,000 T cell genomes. Here immunoSEQ multiplex PCR was the method, and the copy in TCRdb shows in-frame clones only, minus some. This table holds about 2.3 million clones, around 92% found once. The source material was naive CD4+ T cells from PBMCs. Subset described: CD45RA+ positively selected. This clonotype originated in a man younger than 30 in good health. Some clones in this sample may be carry-over from other donors' samples. The J gene is TRBJ2-7, the V gene TRBV5-1, with 10 bases fitting TRBD2. The CDR3 is CASSSTGTSVVEQYF. DNA of the CDR3: TGCGCCAGCAGCTCCACCGGGACTAGCGTCGTTGAGCAGTACTTC.